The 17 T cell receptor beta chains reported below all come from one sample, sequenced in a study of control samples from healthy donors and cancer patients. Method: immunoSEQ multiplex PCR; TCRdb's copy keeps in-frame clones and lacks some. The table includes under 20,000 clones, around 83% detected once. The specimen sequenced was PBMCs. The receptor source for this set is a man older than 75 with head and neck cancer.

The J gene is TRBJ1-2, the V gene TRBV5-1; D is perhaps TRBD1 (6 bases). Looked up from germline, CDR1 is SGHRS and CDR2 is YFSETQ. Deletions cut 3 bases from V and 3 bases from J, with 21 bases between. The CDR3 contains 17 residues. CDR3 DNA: TGCGCCAGCAGCTCCCTGAGGGGGACCGGGCTTTACTATGGCTACACCTTC. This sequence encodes CASSSLRGTGLYYGYTF. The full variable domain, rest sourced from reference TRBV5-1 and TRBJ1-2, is KAGVTQTPRYLIKTRGQQVTLSCSPISGHRSVSWYQQTPGQGLQFLFEYFSETQRNKGNFPGRFSGRQFSNSRSEMNVSTLELGDSALYLCASSSLRGTGLYYGYTFGSGTRLTVV.

This CDR3 is CASSLAEGTLYEQYF. CDR3 in DNA: TGTGCCAGCAGCTTAGCGGAAGGGACCCTCTACGAGCAGTACTTC. V gene TRBV7-8 combines with J gene TRBJ2-7, with D perhaps matching TRBD1 or TRBD2 (5 bases each). Trimming stripped 0 bases from V and 3 bases from J, with 12 bases between. The CDR3 runs 15 residues. The germline V gene has CDR1 SGHVS and CDR2 FQNEAQ.

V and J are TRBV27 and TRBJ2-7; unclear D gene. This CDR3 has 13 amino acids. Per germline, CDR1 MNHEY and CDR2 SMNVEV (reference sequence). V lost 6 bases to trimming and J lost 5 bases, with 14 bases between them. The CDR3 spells CASSLLPPNEQYF. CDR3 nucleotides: TGTGCCAGCAGCCTCCTACCCCCCAACGAGCAGTACTTC.

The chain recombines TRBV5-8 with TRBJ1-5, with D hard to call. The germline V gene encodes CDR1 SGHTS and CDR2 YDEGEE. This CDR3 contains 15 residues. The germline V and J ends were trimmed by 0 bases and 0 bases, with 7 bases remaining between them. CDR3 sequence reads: CASSLGRLSNQPQHF. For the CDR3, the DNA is TGTGCCAGCAGCTTGGGGCGGCTTAGCAATCAGCCCCAGCATTTT.

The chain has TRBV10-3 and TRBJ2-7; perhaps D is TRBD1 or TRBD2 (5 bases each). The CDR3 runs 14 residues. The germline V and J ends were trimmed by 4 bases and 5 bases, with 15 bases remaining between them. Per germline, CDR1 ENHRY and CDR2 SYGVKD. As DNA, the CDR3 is TGTGCCATCAGTGTTTCCAGAGGGGTCCACGAGCAGTACTTC. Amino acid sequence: CAISVSRGVHEQYF.

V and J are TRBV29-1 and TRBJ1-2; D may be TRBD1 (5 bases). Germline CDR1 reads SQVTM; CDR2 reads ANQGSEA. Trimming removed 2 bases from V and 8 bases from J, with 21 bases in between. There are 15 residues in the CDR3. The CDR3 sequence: CSVERPVRGGGGYTF. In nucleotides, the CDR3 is TGCAGCGTTGAAAGACCCGTAAGGGGTGGAGGCGGCTACACCTTC.

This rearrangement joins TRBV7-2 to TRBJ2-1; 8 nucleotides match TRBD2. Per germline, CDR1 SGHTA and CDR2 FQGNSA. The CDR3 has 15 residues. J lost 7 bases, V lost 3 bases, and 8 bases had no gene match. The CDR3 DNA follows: TGTGCCAGCAGCTTCGGACTAGCTGCTGGGAATGAGCAGTTCTTC. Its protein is CASSFGLAAGNEQFF.

CDR3 loop: CASSPGTYEQYF. In DNA form, the CDR3 reads TGTGCCAGCTCACCAGGGACCTACGAGCAGTACTTC. The J gene is TRBJ2-7, the V gene TRBV18; D not resolved. V was cut by 2 bases and J by 2 bases, with 4 bases left in between. Germline V gene lookup returns CDR1 KGHSH and CDR2 LQKENI. This CDR3 region has 12 residues.

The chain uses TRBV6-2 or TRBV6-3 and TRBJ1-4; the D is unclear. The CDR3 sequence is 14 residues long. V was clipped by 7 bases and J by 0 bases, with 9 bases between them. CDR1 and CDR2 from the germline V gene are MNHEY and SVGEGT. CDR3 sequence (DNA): TGTGCCAGCACCCCGGGTGCAACTAATGAAAAACTGTTTTTT. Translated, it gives CASTPGATNEKLFF.

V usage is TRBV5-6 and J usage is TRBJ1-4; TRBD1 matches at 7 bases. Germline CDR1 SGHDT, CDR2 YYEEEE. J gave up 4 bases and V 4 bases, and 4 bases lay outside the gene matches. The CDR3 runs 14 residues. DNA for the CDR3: TGTGCCAGCAGCATACAGGGGTTTAATGAAAAACTGTTTTTT. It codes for CASSIQGFNEKLFF.

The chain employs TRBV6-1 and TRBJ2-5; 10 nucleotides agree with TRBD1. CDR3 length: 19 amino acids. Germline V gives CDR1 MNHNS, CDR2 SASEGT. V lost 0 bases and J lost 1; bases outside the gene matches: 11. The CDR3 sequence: CASSEADPGQGIIQETQYF. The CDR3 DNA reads TGTGCCAGCAGTGAAGCGGATCCGGGACAGGGGATAATCCAAGAGACCCAGTACTTC.

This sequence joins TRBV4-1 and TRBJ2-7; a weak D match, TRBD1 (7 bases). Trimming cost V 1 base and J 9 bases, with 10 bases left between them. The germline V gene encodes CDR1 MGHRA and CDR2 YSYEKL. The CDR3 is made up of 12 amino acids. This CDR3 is CASSQVRGAQYF. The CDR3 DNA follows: TGCGCCAGCAGCCAAGTCAGGGGGGCGCAGTACTTC.

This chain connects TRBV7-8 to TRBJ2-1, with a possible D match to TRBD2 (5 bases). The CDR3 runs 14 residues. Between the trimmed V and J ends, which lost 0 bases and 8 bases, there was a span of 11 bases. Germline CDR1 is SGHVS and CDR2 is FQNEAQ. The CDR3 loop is CASSLAGEGDEQFF. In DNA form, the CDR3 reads TGTGCCAGCAGCTTAGCGGGAGAGGGCGATGAGCAGTTCTTC.

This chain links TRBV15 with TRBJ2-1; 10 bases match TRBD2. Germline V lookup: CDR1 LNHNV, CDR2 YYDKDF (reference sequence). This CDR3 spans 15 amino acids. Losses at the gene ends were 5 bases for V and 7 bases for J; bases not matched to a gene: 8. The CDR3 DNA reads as TGTGCCACCAGCCGGAGCGGGAGGGCCGTAAATGAGCAGTTCTTC. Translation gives CATSRSGRAVNEQFF.

CDR3 protein: CASSLGLQNEQYF. For the CDR3, the DNA is TGTGCCAGCAGCTTAGGCCTACAGAACGAGCAGTACTTC. The chain joins TRBV11-1 to TRBJ2-7, with D unresolved. Trimming took off 1 base at V and 5 bases at J, with 9 bases between the two ends. This CDR3 has 13 residues. Per the germline V gene, CDR1 is SGHAT and CDR2 is FQDESV (reference sequence).

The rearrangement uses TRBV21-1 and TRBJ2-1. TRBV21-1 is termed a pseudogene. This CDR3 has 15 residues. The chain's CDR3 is CASSKRGDGDNEQFF. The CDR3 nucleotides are TGTGCCAGCAGCAAAAGGGGGGACGGCGACAATGAGCAGTTCTTC.

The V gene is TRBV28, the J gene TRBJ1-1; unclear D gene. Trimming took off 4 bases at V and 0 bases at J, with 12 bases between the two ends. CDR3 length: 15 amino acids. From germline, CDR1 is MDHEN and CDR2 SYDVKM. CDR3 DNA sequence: TGTGCCAGCAGTTCCCCCTGGCGGTTGAACACTGAAGCTTTCTTT. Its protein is CASSSPWRLNTEAFF.